These 9 T cell receptor beta chains came from one sample sequenced in a study of Ad26.COV2.S vaccination and SARS-CoV-2 variants. Only in-frame clones appear in the TCRdb table, and some are missing; sequencing was by immunoSEQ multiplex PCR. The repertoire holds approximately 360,000 clones, with approximately 83% as singletons. Treatment denoted: roughly 18 received Ad26.COV2.S at low or high dose, single or two shots; five or six received placebo; per-sample allocation not given. Vaccine and placebo recipients were sampled on day 63 after the first injection. Specimen: peripheral blood, collected in a trial of Ad26.COV2.S vaccine versus placebo. The receptor set was obtained from a person between 18 and 65 years old who received the Ad26.COV2.S COVID-19 vaccine or a placebo.

The chain combines TRBV2 with TRBJ1-5; perhaps TRBD1 as D (5 bases). The CDR3 runs 15 residues. The germline gives CDR1 SNHLY, CDR2 FYNNEI. The V and J ends lost 4 bases and 0 bases respectively, with 10 bases between them. In DNA, the CDR3 is TGTGCCAGCAGTGCCGCAGGGTATAGCAATCAGCCCCAGCATTTT. Translating it yields CASSAAGYSNQPQHF.

This chain uses TRBV11-3 with TRBJ1-2; maybe TRBD1 (5 bases). V lost 3 bases and J lost 6, with 8 bases in between. This CDR3 contains 12 residues. Germline CDR1 reads SGHNT; CDR2 reads YENEEA. The CDR3 protein is CASSLAGDGYTF. CDR3 nucleotides: TGTGCCAGCAGCTTGGCGGGGGATGGCTACACCTTC. The full variable domain, in which reference TRBV11-3 and TRBJ1-2 provide the parts outside the CDR3, is EAGVVQSPRYKIIEKKQPVAFWCNPISGHNTLYWYLQNLGQGPELLIRYENEEAVDDSQLPKDRFSAERLKGVDSTLKIQPAELGDSAVYLCASSLAGDGYTFGSGTRLTVV.

The chain uses TRBV5-6 and TRBJ2-7; tentatively, D is TRBD1 (5 bases). Between the trimmed V and J ends, which lost 7 bases and 6 bases, there was a span of 14 bases. This CDR3 region has 12 residues. In germline, CDR1 is SGHDT, CDR2 YYEEEE. In DNA form, the CDR3 reads TGTGCCAGCTCGCAGGGCCCGCTCGAGCAGTACTTC. This codes for CASSQGPLEQYF.

The chain combines TRBV4-2 with TRBJ2-7, with D possibly matching TRBD2 (6 bases). Looked up from germline, CDR1 is LGHNA and CDR2 is YNFKEQ. V gave up 4 bases and J gave up 3 bases, with 7 bases separating them. CDR3 length: 12 residues. Here the CDR3 DNA reads TGTGCCAGCAGCCCGGGGGTCTACGAGCAGTACTTC. Translated: CASSPGVYEQYF.

The V and J genes are TRBV7-2 and TRBJ2-5; D possibly corresponds to TRBD2 (7 bases). The CDR3 covers 17 residues. The germline V gene has CDR1 SGHTA and CDR2 FQGNSA. The V end was cut by 2 bases, the J end by 2 bases, with 18 bases between. CDR3 residues: CASSLSPLAGAQETQYF. CDR3 DNA sequence: TGTGCCAGCAGCTTATCCCCTCTCGCGGGGGCACAAGAGACCCAGTACTTC. The full variable domain, rest sourced from reference TRBV7-2 and TRBJ2-5, is GAGVSQSPSNKVTEKGKDVELRCDPISGHTALYWYRQSLGQGLEFLIYFQGNSAPDKSGLPSDRFSAERTGGSVSTLTIQRTQQEDSAVYLCASSLSPLAGAQETQYFGPGTRLLVL.

The chain carries TRBV27 and TRBJ1-1, with D tentatively TRBD1 (5 bases). The CDR3 runs 13 residues. V lost 4 bases to trimming and J lost 3 bases, with 9 bases between them. CDR1 is MNHEY, CDR2 SMNVEV, per germline (reference sequence). CDR3 region: CASSYRFDTEAFF. Written as DNA, the CDR3 is TGTGCCAGCAGTTACAGGTTTGACACTGAAGCTTTCTTT.

The V gene is TRBV30, the J gene TRBJ1-3; D might be TRBD1 (6 bases). CDR3 length: 13 amino acids. In germline, CDR1 is GTSNPN, CDR2 SVGIG (reference sequence). Trimming removed 3 bases at V and 2 bases at J, with 8 bases between. CDR3 in amino acids: CAWRRGAGNTIYF. The CDR3 DNA follows: TGTGCCTGGAGAAGGGGGGCTGGAAACACCATATATTTT.

This chain links TRBV6-1 with TRBJ1-5; possibly TRBD1 for D (5 bases). Trimming removed 2 bases from V and 7 bases from J, with 15 bases in between. CDR1 and CDR2 (germline): MNHNS, SASEGT. The CDR3 has 15 residues. The DNA for the CDR3 is TGTGCCAGCAGTGAATCTGGGGGAGTAGGCCAGCCCCAGCATTTT. It translates to CASSESGGVGQPQHF.

V and J are TRBV7-6 and TRBJ2-1, with 9 bases fitting TRBD2. This CDR3 has 22 amino acids. The ends lost 4 bases at V and 5 bases at J; junction bases unmatched: 27. Germline-derived CDR1 and CDR2 are SGHVS and FNYEAQ. CDR3 in DNA: TGTGCCAGCAGCTCGTTAGGACGTAGCGGGGGTAGCTATACGCCCACCAACAATGAGCAGTTCTTC. Protein: CASSSLGRSGGSYTPTNNEQFF.